This T cell receptor beta chain is drawn from a study of blood T cell repertoires in COVID-19. Turning to the study itself: PBMCs, B-cell-depleted T cells, or T cells were the source of the cDNA or gDNA that made up the material.

The Seattle patients, enrolled during active infection, were followed longitudinally. This clone came up a few times. The method was immunoSEQ multiplex PCR; TCRdb's version includes in-frame clones alone and lacks a portion of them. This sample has some 85,000 clones, with roughly 80% found just once. CDR1 is LGHNA, CDR2 YSLEER, per germline. This CDR3 has 15 amino acids. With 5 bases clipped from V and 3 bases from J, the junction kept 7 bases outside the gene matches. This clonotype was obtained from a man aged 70-80 years with COVID-19, enrolled during active disease. V usage is TRBV4-3 and J usage is TRBJ2-1; 7 bases map to TRBD2. The sample was peripheral blood. DNA of the CDR3: TGCGCCAGCAGCGAGCTCTGGGGGGGCTACAATGAGCAGTTCTTC. This sequence encodes CASSELWGGYNEQFF.